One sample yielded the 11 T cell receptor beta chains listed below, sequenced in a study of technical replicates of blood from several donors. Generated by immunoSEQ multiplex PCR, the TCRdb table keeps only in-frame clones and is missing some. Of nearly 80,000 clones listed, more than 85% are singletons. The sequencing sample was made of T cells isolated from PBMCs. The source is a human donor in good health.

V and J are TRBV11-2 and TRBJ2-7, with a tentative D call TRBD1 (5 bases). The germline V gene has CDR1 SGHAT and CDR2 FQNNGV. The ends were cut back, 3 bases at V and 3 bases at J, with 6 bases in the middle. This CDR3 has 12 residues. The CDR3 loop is CASSLQGYEQYF. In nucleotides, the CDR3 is TGTGCCAGCAGCTTGCAGGGCTACGAGCAGTACTTC.

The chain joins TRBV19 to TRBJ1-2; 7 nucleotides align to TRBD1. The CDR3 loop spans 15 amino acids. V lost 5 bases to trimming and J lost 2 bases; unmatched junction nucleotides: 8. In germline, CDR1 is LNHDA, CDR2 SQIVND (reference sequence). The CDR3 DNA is TGTGCCAGTAGTGGACAGGATAGTGGAAACTATGGCTACACCTTC. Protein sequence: CASSGQDSGNYGYTF.

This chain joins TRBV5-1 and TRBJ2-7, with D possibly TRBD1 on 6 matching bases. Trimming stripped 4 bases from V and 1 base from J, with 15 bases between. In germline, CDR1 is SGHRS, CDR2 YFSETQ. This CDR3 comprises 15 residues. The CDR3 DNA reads TGCGCCAGCAGCGTAACCGGGACAAATTCCTACGAGCAGTACTTC. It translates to CASSVTGTNSYEQYF.

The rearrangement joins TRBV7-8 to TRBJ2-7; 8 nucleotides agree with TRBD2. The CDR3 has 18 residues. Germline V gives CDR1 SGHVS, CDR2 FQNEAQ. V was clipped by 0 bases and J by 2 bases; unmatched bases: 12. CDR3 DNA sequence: TGTGCCAGCAGCTTAGCCCCTCGCGAGCGGGAGATGGCCTACGAGCAGTACTTC. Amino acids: CASSLAPREREMAYEQYF. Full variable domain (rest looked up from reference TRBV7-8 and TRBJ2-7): GAGVSQSPRYKVAKRGQDVALRCDPISGHVSLFWYQQALGQGPEFLTYFQNEAQLDKSGLPSDRFFAERPEGSVSTLKIQRTQQEDSAVYLCASSLAPREREMAYEQYFGPGTRLTVT.

The CDR3 nucleotides are TGCGCCAGCAGCCCAGGGGTGCTGTACAATGAGCAGTTCTTC. As protein: CASSPGVLYNEQFF. The chain combines TRBV5-1 with TRBJ2-1, with a weak D call TRBD1 (6 bases). The CDR3 runs to 14 residues. CDR1 and CDR2 (germline): SGHRS, YFSETQ. Between the trimmed V and J ends, which lost 4 bases and 4 bases, there was a span of 12 bases.

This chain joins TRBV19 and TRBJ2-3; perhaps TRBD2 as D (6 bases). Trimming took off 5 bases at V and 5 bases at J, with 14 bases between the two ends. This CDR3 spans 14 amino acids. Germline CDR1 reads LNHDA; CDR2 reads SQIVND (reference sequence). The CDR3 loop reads CASSFRERIDTQYF. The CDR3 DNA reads TGTGCCAGTAGTTTTCGGGAGCGGATAGATACGCAGTATTTT.

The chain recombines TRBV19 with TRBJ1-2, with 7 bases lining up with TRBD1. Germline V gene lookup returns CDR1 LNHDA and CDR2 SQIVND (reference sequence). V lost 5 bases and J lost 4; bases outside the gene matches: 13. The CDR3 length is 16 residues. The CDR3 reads CASSHRWTGEGYGYTF. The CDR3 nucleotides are TGTGCCAGTAGTCACCGATGGACAGGAGAGGGCTATGGCTACACCTTC. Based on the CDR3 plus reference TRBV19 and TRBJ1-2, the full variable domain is DGGITQSPKYLFRKEGQNVTLSCEQNLNHDAMYWYRQDPGQGLRLIYYSQIVNDFQKGDIAEGYSVSREKKESFPLTVTSAQKNPTAFYLCASSHRWTGEGYGYTFGSGTRLTVV.

CDR3 sequence (DNA): TGTGCCAGCAGCCCACGGGACAGTCTGAACACTGAAGCTTTCTTT. This encodes CASSPRDSLNTEAFF. The J gene is TRBJ1-1, the V gene TRBV9; 7 bases align to TRBD1. From germline, CDR1 is SGDLS and CDR2 YYNGEE. Unmatched junction bases numbered 6, after V lost 4 bases and J lost 0 bases. The CDR3 is 15 residues long.

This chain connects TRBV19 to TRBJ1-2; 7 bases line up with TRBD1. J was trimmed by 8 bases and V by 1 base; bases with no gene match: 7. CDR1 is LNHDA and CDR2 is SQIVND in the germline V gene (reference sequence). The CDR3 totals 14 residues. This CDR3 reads CASSIGPGQLGYTF. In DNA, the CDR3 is TGTGCCAGTAGTATAGGTCCGGGACAGCTCGGCTACACCTTC.

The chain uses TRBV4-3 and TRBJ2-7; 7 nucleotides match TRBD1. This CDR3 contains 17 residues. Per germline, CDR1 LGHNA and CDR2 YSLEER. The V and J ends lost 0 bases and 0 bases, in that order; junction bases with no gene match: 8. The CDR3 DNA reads TGCGCCAGCAGCCAAGATCATGACAGGGAATTCTCCTACGAGCAGTACTTC. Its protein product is CASSQDHDREFSYEQYF.

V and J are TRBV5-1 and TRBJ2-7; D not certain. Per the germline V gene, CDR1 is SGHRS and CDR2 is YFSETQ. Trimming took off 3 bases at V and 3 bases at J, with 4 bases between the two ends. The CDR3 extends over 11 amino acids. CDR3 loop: CASSYSYEQYF. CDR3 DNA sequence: TGCGCCAGCAGCTACAGCTACGAGCAGTACTTC.